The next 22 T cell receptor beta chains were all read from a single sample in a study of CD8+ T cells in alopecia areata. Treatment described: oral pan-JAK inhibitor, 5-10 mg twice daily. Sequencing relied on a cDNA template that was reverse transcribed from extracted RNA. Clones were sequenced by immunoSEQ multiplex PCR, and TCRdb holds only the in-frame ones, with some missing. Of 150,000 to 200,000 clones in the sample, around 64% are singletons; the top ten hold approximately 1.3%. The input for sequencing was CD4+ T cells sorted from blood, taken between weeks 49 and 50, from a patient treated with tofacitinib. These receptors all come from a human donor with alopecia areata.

CDR3 in DNA: TGTGCCAGCAGTGTGCCAGGCCCTAACTATGGCTACACCTTC. Translating it yields CASSVPGPNYGYTF. The rearrangement uses TRBV25-1 and TRBJ1-2; D remains unclear. Trimming stripped 4 bases from V and 0 bases from J, with 9 bases between. Looked up from germline, CDR1 is MGHDK and CDR2 is SYGVNS. This CDR3 comprises 14 residues.

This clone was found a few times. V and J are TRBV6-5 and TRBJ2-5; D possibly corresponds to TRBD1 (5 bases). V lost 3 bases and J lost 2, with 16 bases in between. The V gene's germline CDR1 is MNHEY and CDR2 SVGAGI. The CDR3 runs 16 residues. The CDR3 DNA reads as TGTGCCAGCAGTTATGGGATGGGGCCACCACAAGAGACCCAGTACTTC. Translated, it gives CASSYGMGPPQETQYF.

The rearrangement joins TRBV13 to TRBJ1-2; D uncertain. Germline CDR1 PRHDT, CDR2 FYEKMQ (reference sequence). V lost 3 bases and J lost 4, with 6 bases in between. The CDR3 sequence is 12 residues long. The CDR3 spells CASSFDSYGYTF. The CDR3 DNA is TGTGCCAGCAGCTTCGATAGCTATGGCTACACCTTC.

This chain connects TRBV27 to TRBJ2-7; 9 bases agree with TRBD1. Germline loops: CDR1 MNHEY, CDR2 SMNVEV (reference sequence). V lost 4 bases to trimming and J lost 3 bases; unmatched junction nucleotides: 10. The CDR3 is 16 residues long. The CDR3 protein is CASSSPTGQGLYEQYF. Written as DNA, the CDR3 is TGTGCCAGCAGTTCACCCACTGGACAGGGGCTCTACGAGCAGTACTTC.

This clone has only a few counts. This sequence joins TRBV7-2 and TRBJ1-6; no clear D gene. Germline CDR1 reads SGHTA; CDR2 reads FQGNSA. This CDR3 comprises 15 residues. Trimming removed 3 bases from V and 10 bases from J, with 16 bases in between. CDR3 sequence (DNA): TGTGCCAGCAGCTTCGCGGCAGCCGAAAGATCACCCCTCCACTTT. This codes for CASSFAAAERSPLHF.

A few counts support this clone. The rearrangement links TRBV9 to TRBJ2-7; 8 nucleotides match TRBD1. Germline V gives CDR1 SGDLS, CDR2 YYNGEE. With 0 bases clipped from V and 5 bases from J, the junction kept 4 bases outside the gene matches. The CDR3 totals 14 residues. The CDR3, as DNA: TGTGCCAGCAGCGTAGAAGGACAGGGAGACGAGCAGTACTTC. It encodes CASSVEGQGDEQYF.

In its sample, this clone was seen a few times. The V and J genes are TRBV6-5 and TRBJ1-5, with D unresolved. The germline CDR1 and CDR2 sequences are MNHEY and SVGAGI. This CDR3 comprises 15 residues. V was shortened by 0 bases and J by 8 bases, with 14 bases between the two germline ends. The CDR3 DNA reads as TGTGCCAGCAGTTACTCGGGAACCCTCGGGGAGCCCCAGCATTTT. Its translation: CASSYSGTLGEPQHF.

The CDR3 nucleotides read TGTGCCTGGAGTGTTAAGTTGACGGAACCCTACAATGAGCAGTTCTTC. It encodes CAWSVKLTEPYNEQFF. The V call is TRBV30, the J call TRBJ2-1; no clear D. The V and J ends lost 0 bases and 2 bases respectively, with 14 bases between them. The CDR3 consists of 16 residues. From germline, CDR1 is GTSNPN and CDR2 SVGIG (reference sequence).

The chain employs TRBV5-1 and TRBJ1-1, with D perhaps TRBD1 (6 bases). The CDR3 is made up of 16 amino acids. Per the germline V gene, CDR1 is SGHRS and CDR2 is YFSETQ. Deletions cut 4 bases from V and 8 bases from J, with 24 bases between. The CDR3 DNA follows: TGCGCCAGCAGCGAGGTGGTACGGACAGCGGGTTCCGAAGCTTTCTTT. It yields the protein CASSEVVRTAGSEAFF.

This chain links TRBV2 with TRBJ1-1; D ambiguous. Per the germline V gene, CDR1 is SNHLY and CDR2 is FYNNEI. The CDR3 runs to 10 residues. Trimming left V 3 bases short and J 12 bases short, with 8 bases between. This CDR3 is CASSDLETFF. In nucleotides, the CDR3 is TGTGCCAGCAGTGATCTGGAAACTTTCTTT.

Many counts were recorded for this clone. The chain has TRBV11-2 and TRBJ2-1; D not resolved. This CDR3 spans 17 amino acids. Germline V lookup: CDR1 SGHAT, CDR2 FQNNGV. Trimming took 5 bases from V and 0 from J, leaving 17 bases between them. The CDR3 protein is CASSPEIGSSSYNEQFF. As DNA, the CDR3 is TGTGCCAGCAGCCCGGAGATAGGCTCTAGCTCCTACAATGAGCAGTTCTTC. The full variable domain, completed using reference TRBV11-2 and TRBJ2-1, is EAGVAQSPRYKIIEKRQSVAFWCNPISGHATLYWYQQILGQGPKLLIQFQNNGVVDDSQLPKDRFSAERLKGVDSTLKIQPAKLEDSAVYLCASSPEIGSSSYNEQFFGPGTRLTVL.

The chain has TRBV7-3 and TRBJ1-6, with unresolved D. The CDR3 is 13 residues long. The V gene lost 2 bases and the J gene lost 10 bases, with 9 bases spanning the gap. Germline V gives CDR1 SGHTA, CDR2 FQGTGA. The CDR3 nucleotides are TGTGCCAGCAGCTTATCCGGAGGATCACCCCTCCACTTT. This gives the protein CASSLSGGSPLHF.

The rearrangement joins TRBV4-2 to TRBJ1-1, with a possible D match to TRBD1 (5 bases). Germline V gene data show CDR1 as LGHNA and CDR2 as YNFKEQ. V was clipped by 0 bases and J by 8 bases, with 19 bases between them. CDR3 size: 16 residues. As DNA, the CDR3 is TGTGCCAGCAGCCAAGAAGCCTCGCGGCAGGGAGGAGAAGCTTTCTTT. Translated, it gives CASSQEASRQGGEAFF.

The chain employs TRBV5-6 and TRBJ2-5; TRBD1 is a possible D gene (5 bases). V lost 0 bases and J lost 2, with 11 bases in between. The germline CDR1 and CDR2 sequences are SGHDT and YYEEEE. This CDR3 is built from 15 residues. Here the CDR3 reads CASSLVGQGQETQYF. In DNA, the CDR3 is TGTGCCAGCAGCTTGGTTGGGCAGGGACAAGAGACCCAGTACTTC.

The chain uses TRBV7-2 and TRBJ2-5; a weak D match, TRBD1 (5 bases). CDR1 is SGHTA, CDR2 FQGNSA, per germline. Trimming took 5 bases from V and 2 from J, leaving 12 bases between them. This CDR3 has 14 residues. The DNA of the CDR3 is TGTGCCAGCAGCCAACTCGACAGTCAAGAGACCCAGTACTTC. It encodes CASSQLDSQETQYF.

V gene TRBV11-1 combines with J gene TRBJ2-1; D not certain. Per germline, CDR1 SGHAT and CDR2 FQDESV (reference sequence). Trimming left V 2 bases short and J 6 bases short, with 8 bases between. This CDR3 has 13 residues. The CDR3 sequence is CASSLFRSNEQFF. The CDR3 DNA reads TGTGCCAGCAGCTTATTCCGCAGCAATGAGCAGTTCTTC.

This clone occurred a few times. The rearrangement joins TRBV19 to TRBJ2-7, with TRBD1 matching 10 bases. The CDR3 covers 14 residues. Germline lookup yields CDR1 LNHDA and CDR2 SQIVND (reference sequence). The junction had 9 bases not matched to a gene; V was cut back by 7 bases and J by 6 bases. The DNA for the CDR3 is TGTGCCAGTAACCAGGGGACAGGGGCTTCCGAGCAGTACTTC. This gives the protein CASNQGTGASEQYF. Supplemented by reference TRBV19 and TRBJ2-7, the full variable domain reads DGGITQSPKYLFRKEGQNVTLSCEQNLNHDAMYWYRQDPGQGLRLIYYSQIVNDFQKGDIAEGYSVSREKKESFPLTVTSAQKNPTAFYLCASNQGTGASEQYFGPGTRLTVT.

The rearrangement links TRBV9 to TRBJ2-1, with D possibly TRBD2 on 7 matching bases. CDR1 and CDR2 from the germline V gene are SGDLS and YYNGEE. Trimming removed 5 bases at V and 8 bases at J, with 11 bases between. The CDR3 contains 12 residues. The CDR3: CASSSGGYEQFF. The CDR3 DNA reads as TGTGCCAGCAGTTCGGGGGGCTATGAGCAGTTCTTC.

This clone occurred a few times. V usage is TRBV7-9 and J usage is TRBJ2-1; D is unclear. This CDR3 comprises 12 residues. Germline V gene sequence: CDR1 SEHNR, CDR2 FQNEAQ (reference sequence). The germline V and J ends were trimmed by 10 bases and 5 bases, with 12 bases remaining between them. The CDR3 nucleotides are TGTGCCATCAGGCTTACGGACAATGAGCAGTTCTTC. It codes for CAIRLTDNEQFF.

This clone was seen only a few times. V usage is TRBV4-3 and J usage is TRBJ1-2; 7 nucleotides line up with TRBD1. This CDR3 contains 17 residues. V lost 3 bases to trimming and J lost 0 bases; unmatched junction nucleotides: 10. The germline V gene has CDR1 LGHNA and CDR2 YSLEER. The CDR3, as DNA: TGCGCCAGCAGCCACCGATTTGGACAGGCCGCTAACTATGGCTACACCTTC. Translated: CASSHRFGQAANYGYTF.

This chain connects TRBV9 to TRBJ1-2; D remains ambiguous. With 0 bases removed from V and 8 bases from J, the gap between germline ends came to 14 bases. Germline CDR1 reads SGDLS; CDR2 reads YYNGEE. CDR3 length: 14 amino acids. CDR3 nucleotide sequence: TGTGCCAGCAGCGTAGGAGGGCGCTTAGGAGGCTACACCTTC. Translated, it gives CASSVGGRLGGYTF.

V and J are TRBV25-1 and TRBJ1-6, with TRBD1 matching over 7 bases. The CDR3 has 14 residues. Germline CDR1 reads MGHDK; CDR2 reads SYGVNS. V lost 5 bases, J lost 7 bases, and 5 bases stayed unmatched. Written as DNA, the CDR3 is TGTGCCAGCAGTCTAGGGACAGAGAATTCACCCCTCCACTTT. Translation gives CASSLGTENSPLHF.